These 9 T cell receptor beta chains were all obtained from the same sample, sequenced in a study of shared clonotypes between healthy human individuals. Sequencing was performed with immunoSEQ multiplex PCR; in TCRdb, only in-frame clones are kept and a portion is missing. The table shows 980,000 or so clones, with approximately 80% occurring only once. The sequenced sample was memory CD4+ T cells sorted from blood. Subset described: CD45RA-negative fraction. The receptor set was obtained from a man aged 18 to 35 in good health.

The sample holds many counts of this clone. In DNA form, the CDR3 reads TGCGCCAGCAGCTTGGCTAGCGGGGGGGCCGAGAATGAGCAGTTCTTC. Translated: CASSLASGGAENEQFF. This chain connects TRBV5-1 to TRBJ2-1, with 12 positions matching TRBD2. CDR3 length: 16 residues. V was clipped by 0 bases and J by 7 bases; unmatched bases: 5. Looked up from germline, CDR1 is SGHRS and CDR2 is YFSETQ.

The CDR3 is CAWSVRRETEAFF. DNA of the CDR3: TGTGCCTGGAGTGTACGGAGGGAAACTGAAGCTTTCTTT. The chain uses TRBV30 and TRBJ1-1, with unresolved D. Trimming left V 0 bases short and J 5 bases short, with 10 bases between. The CDR3 totals 13 residues. Germline V gene sequence: CDR1 GTSNPN, CDR2 SVGIG (reference sequence). Using reference TRBV30 and TRBJ1-1 for the parts outside the CDR3, the full variable domain is SQTIHQWPATLVQPVGSPLSLECTVEGTSNPNLYWYRQAAGRGLQLLFYSVGIGQISSEVPQNLSASRPQDRQFILSSKKLLLSDSGFYLCAWSVRRETEAFFGQGTRLTVV.

The CDR3 nucleotides read TGTGCCAGCAGCCCCAGGGCCGGTAATGAAAAACTGTTTTTT. Translation: CASSPRAGNEKLFF. This chain connects TRBV2 to TRBJ1-4; possible D gene TRBD1, 5 bases. V was pared by 6 bases and J by 4 bases, with 12 bases between. The CDR3 spans 14 residues. Per the germline V gene, CDR1 is SNHLY and CDR2 is FYNNEI.

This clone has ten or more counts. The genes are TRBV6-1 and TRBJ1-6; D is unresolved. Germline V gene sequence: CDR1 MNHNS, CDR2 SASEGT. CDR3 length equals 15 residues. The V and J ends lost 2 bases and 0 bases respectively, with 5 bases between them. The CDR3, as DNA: TGTGCCAGCAGTGAACAGAGCTCCTATAATTCACCCCTCCACTTT. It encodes CASSEQSSYNSPLHF.

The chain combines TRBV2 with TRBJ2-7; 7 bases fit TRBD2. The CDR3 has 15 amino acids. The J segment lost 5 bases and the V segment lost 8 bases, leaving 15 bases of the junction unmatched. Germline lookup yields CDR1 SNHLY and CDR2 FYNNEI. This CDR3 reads CASGPGGGGVDEQYF. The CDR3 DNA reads TGTGCCAGCGGGCCCGGCGGGGGAGGGGTTGACGAGCAGTACTTC.

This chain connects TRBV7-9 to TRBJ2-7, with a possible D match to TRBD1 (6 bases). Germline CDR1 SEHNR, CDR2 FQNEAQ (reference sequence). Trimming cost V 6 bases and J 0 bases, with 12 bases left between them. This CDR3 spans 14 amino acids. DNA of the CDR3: TGTGCCAGCAGTAATCAACAGGGCTCCTACGAGCAGTACTTC. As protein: CASSNQQGSYEQYF.

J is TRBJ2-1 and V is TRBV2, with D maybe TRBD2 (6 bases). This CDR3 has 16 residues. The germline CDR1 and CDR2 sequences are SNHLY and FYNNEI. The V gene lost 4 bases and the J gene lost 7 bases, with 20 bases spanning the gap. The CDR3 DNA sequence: TGTGCCAGCAGTGCGGCTTTGGGGGAGGCCCTGAATGAGCAGTTCTTC. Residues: CASSAALGEALNEQFF. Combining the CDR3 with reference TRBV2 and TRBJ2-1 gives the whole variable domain EPEVTQTPSHQVTQMGQEVILRCVPISNHLYFYWYRQILGQKVEFLVSFYNNEISEKSEIFDDQFSVERPDGSNFTLKIRSTKLEDSAMYFCASSAALGEALNEQFFGPGTRLTVL.

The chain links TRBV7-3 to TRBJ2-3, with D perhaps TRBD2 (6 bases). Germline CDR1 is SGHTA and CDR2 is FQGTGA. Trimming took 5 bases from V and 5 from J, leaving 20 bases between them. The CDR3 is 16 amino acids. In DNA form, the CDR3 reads TGTGCCAGCAGCCTGATCGGCGGGGTACCGGGAGATACGCAGTATTTT. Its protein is CASSLIGGVPGDTQYF.

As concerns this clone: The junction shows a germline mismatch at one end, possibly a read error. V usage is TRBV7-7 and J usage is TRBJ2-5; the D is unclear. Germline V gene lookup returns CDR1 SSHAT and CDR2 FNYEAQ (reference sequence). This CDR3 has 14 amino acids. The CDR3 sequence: CASSPRPGPETQYF. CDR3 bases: TGTGCTAGCAGCCCCCGTCCTGGCCCCGAGACCCAGTACTTC.